This passage covers 22 T cell receptor beta chains from one sample sequenced in a study of long-term antiretroviral therapy in people with HIV. Version v3.0 of the immunoSEQ assay ran at survey level. Here immunoSEQ multiplex PCR was the method, and the copy in TCRdb shows in-frame clones only, minus some. The data contain 13,000 to 15,000 clones, more than 80% of them singletons. Material: unsorted PBMCs, obtained 3.2 years before starting antiretroviral therapy. The receptors were sampled from a man between 35 and 55 years old with HIV.

This chain links TRBV5-1 with TRBJ1-4, with TRBD1 identical over 7 bases. Germline CDR1 and CDR2: SGHRS and YFSETQ. The CDR3 is 15 amino acids. V trimming: 6 bases; J trimming: 8 bases; junction bases outside the gene matches: 13. CDR3 sequence: CASKAPGQIKEKLFF. The CDR3 DNA follows: TGCGCCAGCAAAGCCCCGGGACAGATAAAGGAAAAACTGTTTTTT.

The chain has TRBV15 and TRBJ1-1, with TRBD1 as a possible D gene (5 bases). This CDR3 region has 15 residues. The germline V gene encodes CDR1 LNHNV and CDR2 YYDKDF (reference sequence). V lost 1 base and J lost 5, with 14 bases in between. The CDR3 loop is CATSRGGPLGTEAFF. The CDR3 coding sequence is TGTGCCACCAGCAGAGGGGGCCCCCTGGGGACTGAAGCTTTCTTT.

For the CDR3, the DNA is TGCGCCAGCAGCAAATGGGGCCCAGGTGAGCAGTTCTTC. Translated: CASSKWGPGEQFF. The V and J genes are TRBV4-1 and TRBJ2-1; possible D gene TRBD1, 5 bases. The length of the CDR3 is 13 residues. Trimming took off 5 bases at V and 9 bases at J, with 14 bases between the two ends. CDR1 and CDR2 from the germline V gene are MGHRA and YSYEKL.

The chain has TRBV30 and TRBJ2-5; 9 bases fit TRBD1. Trimming cost V 2 bases and J 1 base; bases outside gene matches: 5. CDR1 and CDR2 (germline): GTSNPN, SVGIG (reference sequence). The CDR3 runs to 15 residues. This CDR3 reads CAWSQTGGSQETQYF. CDR3 nucleotide sequence: TGTGCCTGGAGTCAAACAGGGGGCTCCCAAGAGACCCAGTACTTC.

The J gene is TRBJ2-1, the V gene TRBV29-1, with D perhaps matching TRBD1 (5 bases). There are 14 residues in the CDR3. With 7 bases removed from V and 2 bases from J, the gap between germline ends came to 15 bases. In germline, CDR1 is SQVTM, CDR2 ANQGSEA. The CDR3 sequence is CSATGGLTYNEQFF. CDR3 DNA sequence: TGCAGCGCAACAGGTGGTTTAACCTACAATGAGCAGTTCTTC.

This chain joins TRBV15 and TRBJ1-1; D uncertain. The CDR3 is 13 amino acids. The germline gives CDR1 LNHNV, CDR2 YYDKDF (reference sequence). V was clipped by 1 base and J by 9 bases, with 12 bases between them. CDR3 bases: TGTGCCACCAGCAGAGGGAATGGGGAAAAAGCTTTCTTT. Its protein product is CATSRGNGEKAFF.

The chain has TRBV27 and TRBJ1-5, with 7 nucleotides matching TRBD1. Germline assignment: CDR1 MNHEY and CDR2 SMNVEV (reference sequence). J lost 2 bases, V lost 4 bases, and 5 bases had no gene match. The CDR3 covers 15 residues. This chain's CDR3 is CASSSPGTGNQPQHF. The CDR3 DNA reads TGTGCCAGCAGTTCTCCCGGGACAGGCAATCAGCCCCAGCATTTT.

This chain joins TRBV30 and TRBJ2-7; D tentatively reads TRBD1 or TRBD2 (5 bases each). V lost 5 bases and J 5 bases, leaving 16 bases between the germline ends. This CDR3 contains 13 residues. CDR1 and CDR2 (germline): GTSNPN, SVGIG (reference sequence). The CDR3 loop reads CAWDYNQGNEQYF. The CDR3 DNA is TGTGCCTGGGACTACAATCAGGGAAACGAGCAGTACTTC. The entire variable domain, with the rest obtained from reference TRBV30 and TRBJ2-7, is as follows: SQTIHQWPATLVQPVGSPLSLECTVEGTSNPNLYWYRQAAGRGLQLLFYSVGIGQISSEVPQNLSASRPQDRQFILSSKKLLLSDSGFYLCAWDYNQGNEQYFGPGTRLTVT.

The gene calls are TRBV10-1 and TRBJ2-3; D gene ambiguous. Trimming removed 3 bases at V and 2 bases at J, with 9 bases between. Per germline, CDR1 WNHNN and CDR2 SYGVQD (reference sequence). CDR3 length equals 14 residues. This chain's CDR3 is CASSDVSPTDTQYF. CDR3 in DNA: TGCGCCAGCAGTGATGTCAGTCCCACAGATACGCAGTATTTT.

The chain has TRBV6-1 and TRBJ1-2, with TRBD1 identical over 7 bases. Trimming took 6 bases from V and 12 from J; bases not matched to a gene: 7. The germline V gene has CDR1 MNHNS and CDR2 SASEGT. The CDR3 runs 11 residues. The CDR3 here is CASRTGTVNTF. CDR3 coding DNA: TGTGCCAGCAGGACCGGGACAGTAAACACCTTC.

The chain couples TRBV5-1 to TRBJ1-1, with a weak D call TRBD1 (6 bases). The CDR3 has 13 amino acids. The ends were cut back, 0 bases at V and 8 bases at J, with 11 bases in the middle. CDR1 is SGHRS, CDR2 YFSETQ, per germline. This chain's CDR3 is CASSLERGGEAFF. The CDR3 bases are TGCGCCAGCAGCTTGGAAAGGGGGGGGGAAGCTTTCTTT.

This chain joins TRBV11-2 and TRBJ1-6; D might be TRBD1 (6 bases). Germline assignment: CDR1 SGHAT and CDR2 FQNNGV. This CDR3 spans 18 amino acids. V shed 5 bases and J shed 0 bases, with 17 bases lying between them. CDR3 in amino acids: CASSIQFTGSSYNSPLHF. As DNA, the CDR3 is TGTGCCAGCAGCATCCAATTTACAGGGAGCTCCTATAATTCACCCCTCCACTTT. The entire variable domain, with the rest obtained from reference TRBV11-2 and TRBJ1-6, is as follows: EAGVAQSPRYKIIEKRQSVAFWCNPISGHATLYWYQQILGQGPKLLIQFQNNGVVDDSQLPKDRFSAERLKGVDSTLKIQPAKLEDSAVYLCASSIQFTGSSYNSPLHFGNGTRLTVT.

J is TRBJ2-7 and V is TRBV2, with D unresolved. The V gene lost 7 bases and the J gene lost 7 bases, with 17 bases spanning the gap. Germline V gene data show CDR1 as SNHLY and CDR2 as FYNNEI. The CDR3 spans 13 residues. CDR3 protein: CASTAIYGGEQYF. The CDR3 DNA is TGTGCCAGCACCGCGATCTACGGTGGGGAGCAGTACTTC.

This rearrangement joins TRBV9 to TRBJ1-3, with 7 bases aligning to TRBD1. This CDR3 spans 15 amino acids. Germline trimming cut 3 bases from V and 3 bases from J; bases unmatched to any gene: 6. CDR1 SGDLS and CDR2 YYNGEE come from the germline V gene. This chain's CDR3 is CASSDYRGLGNTIYF. CDR3 nucleotides: TGTGCCAGCAGCGATTACAGGGGACTTGGAAACACCATATATTTT.

The gene calls are TRBV7-9 and TRBJ2-3, with TRBD2 identical over 7 bases. The V segment lost 4 bases and the J segment 6 bases; nucleotides outside the gene matches: 7. Germline loops: CDR1 SEHNR, CDR2 FQNEAQ (reference sequence). This CDR3 region has 14 residues. This chain's CDR3 is CASSSVLGRDTQYF. For the CDR3, the DNA is TGTGCCAGCAGCTCGGTCCTCGGGAGGGATACGCAGTATTTT.

This clone came up once. This chain links TRBV11-3 with TRBJ1-1; 7 nucleotides match TRBD1. The germline CDR1 and CDR2 sequences are SGHNT and YENEEA. This CDR3 has 16 residues. Trimming took 5 bases from V and 2 from J; bases not matched to a gene: 11. CDR3 loop: CASSAFWDSINTEAFF. DNA of the CDR3: TGTGCCAGCAGCGCGTTTTGGGACAGTATTAACACTGAAGCTTTCTTT. The complete variable domain, with remaining parts taken from reference TRBV11-3 and TRBJ1-1, reads EAGVVQSPRYKIIEKKQPVAFWCNPISGHNTLYWYLQNLGQGPELLIRYENEEAVDDSQLPKDRFSAERLKGVDSTLKIQPAELGDSAVYLCASSAFWDSINTEAFFGQGTRLTVV.

This chain joins TRBV5-6 and TRBJ1-5; no clear D gene. The CDR3 is 15 amino acids. Germline V gene sequence: CDR1 SGHDT, CDR2 YYEEEE. The V and J ends lost 5 bases and 0 bases respectively, with 12 bases between them. This chain's CDR3 is CASSSTLYSNQPQHF. In DNA form, the CDR3 reads TGTGCCAGCAGTTCGACCCTTTATAGCAATCAGCCCCAGCATTTT.

This clone is medium-sized (0.01 to 0.1%) within its sample. V and J are TRBV7-9 and TRBJ1-3; perhaps TRBD1 as D (5 bases). Germline V CDR1 and CDR2: SEHNR, FQNEAQ (reference sequence). The CDR3 is made up of 16 amino acids. Trimming shortened V by 5 bases and J by 0 bases, and 14 bases separated the two germline ends. Here the CDR3 reads CASSVDTGISGNTIYF. Written as DNA, the CDR3 is TGTGCCAGCAGCGTCGACACAGGAATCTCTGGAAACACCATATATTTT.

The V call is TRBV5-6, the J call TRBJ2-3, with D maybe TRBD2 (6 bases). Germline V lookup: CDR1 SGHDT, CDR2 YYEEEE. The CDR3 sequence is 15 residues long. Trimming took off 3 bases at V and 6 bases at J, with 17 bases between the two ends. As DNA, the CDR3 is TGTGCCAGCAGCTCCCGGAGGGTGTCTGGGGATACGCAGTATTTT. This gives the protein CASSSRRVSGDTQYF.

This clone was recorded only once. The J gene is TRBJ2-7, the V gene TRBV28, with 7 bases aligning to TRBD1. This CDR3 region has 14 residues. CDR1 is MDHEN and CDR2 is SYDVKM in the germline V gene. V shed 5 bases and J 2 bases; nucleotides not matched to a gene: 6. CDR3 region: CASSPTGLTYEQYF. DNA for the CDR3: TGTGCCAGCAGTCCGACAGGGTTGACCTACGAGCAGTACTTC.

This chain connects TRBV4-1 to TRBJ1-2, with a tentative D call TRBD1 (5 bases). This CDR3 has 18 residues. V gave up 1 base and J gave up 3 bases, with 21 bases separating them. From germline, CDR1 is MGHRA and CDR2 YSYEKL. The CDR3 protein is CASSQGGGGKGLYYGYTF. The CDR3 DNA reads as TGCGCCAGCAGCCAAGGAGGCGGGGGAAAGGGTTTATACTATGGCTACACCTTC.

V usage is TRBV11-3 and J usage is TRBJ2-3; TRBD2 might be the D (6 bases). This CDR3 is built from 15 residues. The germline gives CDR1 SGHNT, CDR2 YENEEA. The V gene lost 5 bases and the J gene lost 2 bases, with 14 bases spanning the gap. This chain's CDR3 is CASSVGRGYTDTQYF. CDR3 sequence (DNA): TGTGCCAGCAGCGTCGGACGGGGGTACACAGATACGCAGTATTTT.